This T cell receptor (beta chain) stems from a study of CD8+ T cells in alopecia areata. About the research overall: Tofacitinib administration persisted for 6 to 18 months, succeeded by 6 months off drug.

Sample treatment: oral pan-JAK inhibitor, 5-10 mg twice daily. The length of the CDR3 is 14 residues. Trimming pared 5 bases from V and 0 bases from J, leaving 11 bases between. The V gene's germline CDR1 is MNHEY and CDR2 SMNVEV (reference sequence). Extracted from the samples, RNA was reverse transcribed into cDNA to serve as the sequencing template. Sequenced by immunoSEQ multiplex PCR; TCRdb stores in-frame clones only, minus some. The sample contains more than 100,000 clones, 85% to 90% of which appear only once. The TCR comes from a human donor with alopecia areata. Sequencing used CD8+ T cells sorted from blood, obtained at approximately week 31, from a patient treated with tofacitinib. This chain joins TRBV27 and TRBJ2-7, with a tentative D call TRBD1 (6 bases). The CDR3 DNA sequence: TGTGCCAGCAGTATCGACAGGAGCTCCTACGAGCAGTACTTC. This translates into CASSIDRSSYEQYF.